The next 2 T cell receptor beta chains were all read from a single sample in a study of beta chain features in type 1 diabetes. Every isolated RNA sample was fully reverse transcribed, so sequencing captured expressed TCRB transcripts. The repertoire was sequenced with immunoSEQ multiplex PCR; TCRdb's copy has only in-frame clones and lacks some. The sample carries roughly 250,000 clones, about 70% recorded once. The sample consisted of naive CD4+ T cells from blood. These receptors were collected from a man aged 30 to 45 in good health.

The chain carries TRBV2 and TRBJ1-1; 9 bases are shared with TRBD1. The trim removed 7 bases at V and 1 base at J, leaving 10 bases unmatched. The germline gives CDR1 SNHLY, CDR2 FYNNEI. This CDR3 contains 16 residues. CDR3 sequence: CASIPGQGTANTEAFF. The DNA for the CDR3 is TGTGCCAGCATCCCTGGACAGGGGACCGCGAACACTGAAGCTTTCTTT.

This clone was found a few times. This rearrangement joins TRBV20-1 to TRBJ1-1, with D tentatively TRBD1 (6 bases). This CDR3 is 11 amino acids long. Looked up from germline, CDR1 is DFQATT and CDR2 is SNEGSKA (reference sequence). Trimming left V 3 bases short and J 11 bases short, with 13 bases between. CDR3 DNA: TGCAGTGCTAGTCGGCAGGGGAAGGCTTTCTTT. Its protein is CSASRQGKAFF.